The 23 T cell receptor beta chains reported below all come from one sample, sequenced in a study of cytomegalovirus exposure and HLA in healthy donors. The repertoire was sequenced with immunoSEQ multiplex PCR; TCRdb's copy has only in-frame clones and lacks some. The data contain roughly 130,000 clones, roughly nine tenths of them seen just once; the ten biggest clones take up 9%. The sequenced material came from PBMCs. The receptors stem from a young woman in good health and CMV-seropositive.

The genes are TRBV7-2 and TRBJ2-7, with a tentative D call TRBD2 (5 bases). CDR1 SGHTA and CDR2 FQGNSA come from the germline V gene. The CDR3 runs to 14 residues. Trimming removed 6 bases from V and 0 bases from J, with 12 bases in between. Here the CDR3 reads CASSPTDFSYEQYF. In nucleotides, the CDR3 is TGTGCCAGCAGTCCCACGGACTTCTCCTACGAGCAGTACTTC. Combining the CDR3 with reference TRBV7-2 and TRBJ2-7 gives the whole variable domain GAGVSQSPSNKVTEKGKDVELRCDPISGHTALYWYRQSLGQGLEFLIYFQGNSAPDKSGLPSDRFSAERTGGSVSTLTIQRTQQEDSAVYLCASSPTDFSYEQYFGPGTRLTVT.

The chain's CDR3 is CASSEPTGGNTIYF. The CDR3 coding sequence is TGTGCCAGCAGCGAACCTACAGGTGGAAACACCATATATTTT. The chain has TRBV9 and TRBJ1-3; D perhaps matches TRBD1 (5 bases). CDR3 length: 14 amino acids. Germline V gene sequence: CDR1 SGDLS, CDR2 YYNGEE. The V and J ends lost 3 bases and 3 bases respectively, with 10 bases between them.

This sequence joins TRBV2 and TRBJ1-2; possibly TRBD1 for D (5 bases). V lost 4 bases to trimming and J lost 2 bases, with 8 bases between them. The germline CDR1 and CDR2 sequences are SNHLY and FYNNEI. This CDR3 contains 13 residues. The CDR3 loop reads CASSVAGNYGYTF. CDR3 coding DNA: TGTGCCAGCAGTGTCGCAGGGAACTATGGCTACACCTTC.

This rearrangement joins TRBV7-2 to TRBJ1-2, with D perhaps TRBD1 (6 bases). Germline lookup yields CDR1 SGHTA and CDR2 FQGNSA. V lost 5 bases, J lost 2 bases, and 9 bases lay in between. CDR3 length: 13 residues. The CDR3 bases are TGTGCCAGCAGCCCAACAGGGAACTATGGCTACACCTTC. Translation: CASSPTGNYGYTF. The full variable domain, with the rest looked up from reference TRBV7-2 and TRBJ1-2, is GAGVSQSPSNKVTEKGKDVELRCDPISGHTALYWYRQSLGQGLEFLIYFQGNSAPDKSGLPSDRFSAERTGGSVSTLTIQRTQQEDSAVYLCASSPTGNYGYTFGSGTRLTVV.

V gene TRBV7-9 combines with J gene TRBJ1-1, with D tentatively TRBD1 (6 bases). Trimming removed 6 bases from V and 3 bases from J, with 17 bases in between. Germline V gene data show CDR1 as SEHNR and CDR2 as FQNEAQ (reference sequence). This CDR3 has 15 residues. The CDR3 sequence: CASSFSDRQHTEAFF. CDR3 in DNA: TGTGCCAGCAGTTTCTCCGACAGGCAACACACTGAAGCTTTCTTT.

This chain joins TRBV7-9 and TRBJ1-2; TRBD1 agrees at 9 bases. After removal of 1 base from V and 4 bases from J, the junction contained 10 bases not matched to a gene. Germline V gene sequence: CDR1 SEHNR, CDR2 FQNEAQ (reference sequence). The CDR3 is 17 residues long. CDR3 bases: TGTGCCAGCAGCTTAGAACTCGTCGTGACAGGGGGCTATGGCTACACCTTC. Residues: CASSLELVVTGGYGYTF. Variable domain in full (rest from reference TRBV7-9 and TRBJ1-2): DTGVSQNPRHKITKRGQNVTFRCDPISEHNRLYWYRQTLGQGPEFLTYFQNEAQLEKSRLLSDRFSAERPKGSFSTLEIQRTEQGDSAMYLCASSLELVVTGGYGYTFGSGTRLTVV.

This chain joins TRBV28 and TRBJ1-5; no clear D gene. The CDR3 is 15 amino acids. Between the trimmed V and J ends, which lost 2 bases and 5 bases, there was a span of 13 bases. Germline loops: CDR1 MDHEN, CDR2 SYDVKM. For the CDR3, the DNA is TGTGCCAGCAGTTTACGGTCAGGCTTCCATCAGCCCCAGCATTTT. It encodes CASSLRSGFHQPQHF.

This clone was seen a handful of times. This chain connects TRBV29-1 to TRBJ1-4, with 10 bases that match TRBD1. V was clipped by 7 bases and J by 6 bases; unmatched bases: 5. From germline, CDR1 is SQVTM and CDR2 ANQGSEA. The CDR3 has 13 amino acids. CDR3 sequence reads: CSARTGGDEKLFF. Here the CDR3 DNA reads TGCAGCGCAAGGACAGGGGGAGATGAAAAACTGTTTTTT.

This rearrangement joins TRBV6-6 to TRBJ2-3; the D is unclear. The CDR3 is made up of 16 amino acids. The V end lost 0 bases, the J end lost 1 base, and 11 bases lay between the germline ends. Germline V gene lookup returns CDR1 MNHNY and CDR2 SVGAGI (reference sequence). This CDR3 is CASSYSRWKRTDTQYF. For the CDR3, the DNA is TGTGCCAGCAGTTACTCGAGGTGGAAACGCACAGATACGCAGTATTTT.

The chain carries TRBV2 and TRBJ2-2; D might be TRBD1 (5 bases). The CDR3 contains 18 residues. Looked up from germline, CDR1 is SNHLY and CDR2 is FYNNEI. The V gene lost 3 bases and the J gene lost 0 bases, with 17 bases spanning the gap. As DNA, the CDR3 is TGTGCCAGCAGTGACCTTGGGGCAAGACTTCCGAACACCGGGGAGCTGTTTTTT. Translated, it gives CASSDLGARLPNTGELFF.

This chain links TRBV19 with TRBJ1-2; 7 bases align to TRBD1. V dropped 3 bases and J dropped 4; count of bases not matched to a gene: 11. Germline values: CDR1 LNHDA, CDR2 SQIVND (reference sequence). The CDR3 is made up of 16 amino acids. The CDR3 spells CASSITGTAHLYGYTF. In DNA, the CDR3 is TGTGCCAGTAGTATTACTGGGACAGCGCACCTCTATGGCTACACCTTC. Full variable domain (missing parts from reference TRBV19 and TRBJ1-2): DGGITQSPKYLFRKEGQNVTLSCEQNLNHDAMYWYRQDPGQGLRLIYYSQIVNDFQKGDIAEGYSVSREKKESFPLTVTSAQKNPTAFYLCASSITGTAHLYGYTFGSGTRLTVV.

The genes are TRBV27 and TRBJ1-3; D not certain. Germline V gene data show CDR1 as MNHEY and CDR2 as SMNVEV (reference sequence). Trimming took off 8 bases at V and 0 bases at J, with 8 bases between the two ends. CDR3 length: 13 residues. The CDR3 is CASGRSSGNTIYF. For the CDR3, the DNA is TGTGCCAGCGGGAGGAGCTCTGGAAACACCATATATTTT.

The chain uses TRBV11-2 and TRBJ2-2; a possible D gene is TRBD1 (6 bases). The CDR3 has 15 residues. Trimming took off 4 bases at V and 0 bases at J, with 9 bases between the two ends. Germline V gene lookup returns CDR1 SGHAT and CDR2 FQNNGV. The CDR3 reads CASSSRQANTGELFF. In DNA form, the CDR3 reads TGTGCCAGCAGCTCCCGACAGGCGAACACCGGGGAGCTGTTTTTT.

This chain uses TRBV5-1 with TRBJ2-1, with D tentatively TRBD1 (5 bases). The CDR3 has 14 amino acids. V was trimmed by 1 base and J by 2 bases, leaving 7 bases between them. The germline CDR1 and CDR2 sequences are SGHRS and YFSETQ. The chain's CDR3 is CASSLSGTYNEQFF. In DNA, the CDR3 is TGCGCCAGCAGCTTGTCAGGGACCTACAATGAGCAGTTCTTC.

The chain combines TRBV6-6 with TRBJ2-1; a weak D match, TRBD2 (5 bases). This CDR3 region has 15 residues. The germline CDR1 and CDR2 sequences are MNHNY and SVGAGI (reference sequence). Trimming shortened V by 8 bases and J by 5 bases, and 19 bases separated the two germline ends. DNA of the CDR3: TGTGCCAGCTCCCCGACGAGGGCAGCCCACAATGAGCAGTTCTTC. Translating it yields CASSPTRAAHNEQFF.

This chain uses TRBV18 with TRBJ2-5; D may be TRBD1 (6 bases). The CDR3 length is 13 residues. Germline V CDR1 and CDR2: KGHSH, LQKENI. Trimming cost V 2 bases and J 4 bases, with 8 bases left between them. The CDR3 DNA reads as TGTGCCAGCTCACCATACAGGGTAGAGACCCAGTACTTC. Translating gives CASSPYRVETQYF.

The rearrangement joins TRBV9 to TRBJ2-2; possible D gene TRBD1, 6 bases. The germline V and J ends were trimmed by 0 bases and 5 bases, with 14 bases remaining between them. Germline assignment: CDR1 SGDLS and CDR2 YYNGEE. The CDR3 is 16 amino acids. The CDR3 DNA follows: TGTGCCAGCAGCGTAGCAGGGGCTTGGGGGACCGGGGAGCTGTTTTTT. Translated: CASSVAGAWGTGELFF.

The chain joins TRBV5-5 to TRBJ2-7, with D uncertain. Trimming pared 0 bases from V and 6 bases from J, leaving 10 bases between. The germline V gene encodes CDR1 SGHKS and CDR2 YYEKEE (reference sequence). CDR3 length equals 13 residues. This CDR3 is CASSLDGAGEQYF. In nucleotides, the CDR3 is TGTGCCAGCAGCTTGGATGGTGCCGGCGAGCAGTACTTC.

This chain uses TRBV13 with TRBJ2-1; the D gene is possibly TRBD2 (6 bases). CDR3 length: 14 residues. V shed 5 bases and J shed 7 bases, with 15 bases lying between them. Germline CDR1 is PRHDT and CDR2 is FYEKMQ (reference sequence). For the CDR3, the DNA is TGTGCCAGCAGCGCTACGGGACTCCGTAATGAGCAGTTCTTC. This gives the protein CASSATGLRNEQFF.

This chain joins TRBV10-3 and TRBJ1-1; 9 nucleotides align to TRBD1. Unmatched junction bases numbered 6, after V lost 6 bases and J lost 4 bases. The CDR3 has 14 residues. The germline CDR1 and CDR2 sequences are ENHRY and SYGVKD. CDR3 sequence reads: CAIRSPDRGTEAFF. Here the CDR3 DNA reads TGTGCCATCAGGTCCCCGGACAGGGGCACTGAAGCTTTCTTT.

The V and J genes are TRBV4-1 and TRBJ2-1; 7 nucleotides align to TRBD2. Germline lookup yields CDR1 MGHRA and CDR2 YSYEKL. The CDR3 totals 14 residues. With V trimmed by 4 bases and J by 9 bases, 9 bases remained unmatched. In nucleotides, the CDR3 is TGCGCCAGCAGCCCCGGGACTACACCTCTTGAGCAGTTCTTC. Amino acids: CASSPGTTPLEQFF.

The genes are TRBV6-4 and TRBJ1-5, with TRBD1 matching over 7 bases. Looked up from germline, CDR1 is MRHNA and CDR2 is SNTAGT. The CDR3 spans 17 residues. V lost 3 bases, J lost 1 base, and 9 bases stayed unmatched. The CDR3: CASSENRGPESNQPQHF. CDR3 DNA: TGTGCCAGCAGTGAAAACAGGGGCCCTGAGAGCAATCAGCCCCAGCATTTT.

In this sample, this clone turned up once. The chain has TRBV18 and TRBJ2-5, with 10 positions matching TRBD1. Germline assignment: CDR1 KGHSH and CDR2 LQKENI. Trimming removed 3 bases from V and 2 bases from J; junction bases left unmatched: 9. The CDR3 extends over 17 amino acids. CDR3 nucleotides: TGTGCCAGCTCACCCATCGGACAGGGGGGTCCACAAGAGACCCAGTACTTC. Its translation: CASSPIGQGGPQETQYF.